The sequence of this TCR beta chain was determined in a study of patients and donors after allogeneic stem cell transplantation. TCRdb reprocessed the RT-PCR reads with MiXCR, giving one entry per CDR3 protein. The sample comprises 30,000 to 40,000 distinct CDR3 sequences, roughly a third of which are singletons, and more than 65% rests with the top ten. This clonotype came up many times. V was clipped by 5 bases and J by 7 bases, with 9 bases between them. Germline values: CDR1 SEHNR, CDR2 FQNEAQ (reference sequence). This CDR3 has 12 residues. The sequencing input was blood, either unsorted or a sorted T cell fraction (not recorded which). J is TRBJ1-5 and V is TRBV7-9; D possibly corresponds to TRBD1 (5 bases). The origin of this receptor is a human donor who was either an allogeneic HSCT recipient or a stem cell or donor lymphocyte infusion donor (not recorded which). It is not recorded whose cells these are; they may come from a transplant donor. CDR3 nucleotides: TGTGCCAGCAGCAGGGACGACCAGCCCCAGCATTTT. It is translated as CASSRDDQPQHF. The variable domain in full, completed from reference TRBV7-9 and TRBJ1-5, reads DTGVSQNPRHKITKRGQNVTFRCDPISEHNRLYWYRQTLGQGPEFLTYFQNEAQLEKSRLLSDRFSAERPKGSFSTLEIQRTEQGDSAMYLCASSRDDQPQHFGDGTRLSIL.